This T cell receptor (beta chain) was recorded in a study of CD8+ T cells in alopecia areata (dated by TCRdb to 2016 to 2019). The study in broad terms: Treated patients were enrolled in an open-label pilot trial of oral tofacitinib, 5 to 10 mg twice daily, for moderate-to-severe alopecia areata. Tofacitinib-treated patients had biopsies at baseline and at 4 and 24 weeks of treatment, with a later scalp biopsy in several patients. TCRbeta CDR3 regions were amplified by immunoSEQ multiplex PCR with 35 Vbeta forward and 13 Jbeta reverse primers. RNA was extracted with the PAXgene miRNA kit for fixed scalp, the miRNeasy kit for PBMCs, and the RNeasy kit for mouse skin. Disease severity in treated patients was measured with the SALT score, which quantifies the percentage of affected scalp surface area. Human TCRbeta sequencing covered scalp tissue and sorted CD4+ and CD8+ peripheral blood T cells from patchy and totalis/universalis alopecia areata patients and healthy controls. To study T cell clonal expansion in alopecia areata, the researchers applied high-throughput TCRbeta sequencing to both the C3H/HeJ mouse model and human patients. Tofacitinib was administered for 6 to 18 months, and 6 months of follow-up off drug were then conducted to assess delayed response and recurrence. Clonality in the scalp was compared among normal scalp (n=4), patchy alopecia areata scalp (n=8), and alopecia totalis/universalis scalp (n=8).

The sample's time point label is to be understood as: less than 30 weeks on oral tofacitinib. What the treatment or condition label conveys for this sample: oral pan-JAK inhibitor, 5-10 mg twice daily. From alopecia areata patients, peripheral blood was collected along with lesional scalp punch biopsies. PBMCs were separated by density centrifugation and stained for CD3, CD4 and CD8, after which CD4+ and CD8+ T cells were sorted on a FACSAria. Libraries were prepared through the immunoSEQ multiplex PCR assay. RNA was extracted from all samples and reverse transcribed into cDNA as template for TCR sequencing. SuperScript III was used for first-strand cDNA synthesis, primed with a 2:1 mix of oligo-dT and random hexamers. Amplification bias was assessed with a synthetic immune receptor repertoire, and residual bias was removed computationally. On the study's bioinformatics: Raw reads were preprocessed to remove errors, and CDR3 was defined according to IMGT conventions as the region from the conserved cysteine to phenylalanine. Clonality was computed by normalizing Shannon entropy by log2 of the number of productive unique TCRs and subtracting the result from 1. Scalp TCRbeta sequences were cross-referenced with sorted blood CD4 and CD8 repertoires so that the CD4 or CD8 identity of scalp clones could be inferred. TCRdb limited this immuneACCESS table to in-frame rearrangements with V and J called. A share of clones is missing; checked studies link under half to unresolved V genes, and the rest is unexplained. Clone size and V and J calls were adopted from that table, with D and trimming inferred from the DNA. Within this sample are 150,000 to 200,000 clones, with approximately 62% of them counted one time only. The top ten clonotypes cover 12% to 15% of the sample.

Points the paper makes about the study in general: Scalp clonality and the number of expanded CD8+ clones among the top 100 scalp clones were significantly decreased by tofacitinib. Compared with normal scalp, lesional scalp had higher clonality and more expanded CD8+ clones, particularly in alopecia totalis/universalis, a pattern that suggests antigenic drive. Unlike mouse skin, which is dominated by gammadelta T cells, normal human skin has resident alphabeta T cells that are also sequenced, and this complicates analysis of the scalp TCR repertoire. Many expanded lesional clones persisted in scalp and blood during tofacitinib treatment, which may partly explain relapse after stopping treatment. The treated cohort was small, with a single nonresponder, so links between baseline CD8+ expansion and response need larger studies. Shared TCR sequences between patients were less evident than in mice, which may be partly attributable to HLA diversity in the patient population.

The sample holds one count of this clone. This clone's antigen is unknown. The record has no base qualities; no much larger clone is one base away. The clonotype was recovered from a human donor with alopecia areata. The sequences come from CD4+ T cells sorted from blood, collected at week 24, from a patient treated with tofacitinib.

CDR3 region: CASSPTGTYGYTF. The DNA sequence is TGTGCCAGCAGCCCGACAGGGACCTATGGCTACACCTTC. Recombination joined TRBV11-3 with TRBJ1-2; 7 central nucleotides agree with TRBD1. The CDR3 spans 13 residues, from the cysteine through the phenylalanine. This entry keeps only the CDR3 DNA: 39 bases, framed from base 1. After removal of 5 bases from V and 4 bases from J, the junction retains 4 bases not matched to a gene. The germline V gene specifies SGHNT as CDR1 and YENEEA as CDR2.